The 7 T cell receptor beta chains below were found in one sample sequenced in a study of siplizumab effects on memory and regulatory T cells. Sequenced by immunoSEQ multiplex PCR; TCRdb stores in-frame clones only, minus some. This repertoire shows roughly 100,000 clones, about 93% found once; its top ten account for about 0.62%. The source material was Tregs sorted from blood. These receptors were obtained from a human donor in good health.

This chain links TRBV11-2 with TRBJ1-5; D gene unclear. Germline-derived CDR1 and CDR2 are SGHAT and FQNNGV. The CDR3 consists of 13 residues. Trimming took off 3 bases at V and 4 bases at J, with 7 bases between the two ends. This CDR3 reads CASSLTANQPQHF. The CDR3 nucleotides are TGTGCCAGCAGCTTGACCGCTAATCAGCCCCAGCATTTT.

The chain links TRBV25-1 to TRBJ1-2, with a tentative D call TRBD1 (5 bases). CDR3 length: 14 amino acids. Trimming shortened V by 3 bases and J by 2 bases, and 10 bases separated the two germline ends. In germline, CDR1 is MGHDK, CDR2 SYGVNS. The CDR3 nucleotides read TGTGCCAGCAGTGAGCTGCCAGGGAACTATGGCTACACCTTC. This encodes CASSELPGNYGYTF.

This chain joins TRBV5-1 and TRBJ1-2; D is unresolved. V gave up 5 bases and J gave up 8 bases, with 22 bases separating them. Germline CDR1 reads SGHRS; CDR2 reads YFSETQ. CDR3 length: 15 amino acids. CDR3 region: CASRAGDNAPGGYTF. CDR3 sequence (DNA): TGCGCCAGCAGGGCGGGTGACAACGCGCCGGGGGGCTACACCTTC.

This clone was counted between two and nine times. The chain uses TRBV10-3 and TRBJ2-7, with 8 bases fitting TRBD1. J was trimmed by 1 base and V by 2 bases; bases with no gene match: 4. CDR1 ENHRY and CDR2 SYGVKD come from the germline V gene. The CDR3 contains 15 residues. CDR3 in amino acids: CAISEPDRESYEQYF. CDR3 sequence (DNA): TGTGCCATCAGTGAGCCGGACAGGGAATCCTACGAGCAGTACTTC.

The genes are TRBV9 and TRBJ1-1; the D is unclear. V was clipped by 0 bases and J by 4 bases, with 7 bases between them. Germline CDR1 reads SGDLS; CDR2 reads YYNGEE. There are 13 residues in the CDR3. For the CDR3, the DNA is TGTGCCAGCAGCGTAGGTGTCAGCACTGAAGCTTTCTTT. Residues: CASSVGVSTEAFF.

This sequence joins TRBV5-1 and TRBJ2-3; 8 nucleotides align to TRBD2. CDR1 is SGHRS and CDR2 is YFSETQ in the germline V gene. The CDR3 has 12 residues. The J segment lost 6 bases and the V segment lost 10 bases, leaving 7 bases of the junction unmatched. The CDR3 nucleotides are TGCGCCTCGGCGGGGGGTTGGGATACGCAGTATTTT. Protein: CASAGGWDTQYF.

The chain has TRBV5-6 and TRBJ2-2, with 9 bases fitting TRBD1. CDR3 size: 16 residues. Germline CDR1 is SGHDT and CDR2 is YYEEEE. J lost 6 bases, V lost 4 bases, and 10 bases had no gene match. CDR3 nucleotides: TGTGCCAGCAGCCGGCGGACAGGGGTGGGTCCCGGGGAGCTGTTTTTT. Translation: CASSRRTGVGPGELFF.